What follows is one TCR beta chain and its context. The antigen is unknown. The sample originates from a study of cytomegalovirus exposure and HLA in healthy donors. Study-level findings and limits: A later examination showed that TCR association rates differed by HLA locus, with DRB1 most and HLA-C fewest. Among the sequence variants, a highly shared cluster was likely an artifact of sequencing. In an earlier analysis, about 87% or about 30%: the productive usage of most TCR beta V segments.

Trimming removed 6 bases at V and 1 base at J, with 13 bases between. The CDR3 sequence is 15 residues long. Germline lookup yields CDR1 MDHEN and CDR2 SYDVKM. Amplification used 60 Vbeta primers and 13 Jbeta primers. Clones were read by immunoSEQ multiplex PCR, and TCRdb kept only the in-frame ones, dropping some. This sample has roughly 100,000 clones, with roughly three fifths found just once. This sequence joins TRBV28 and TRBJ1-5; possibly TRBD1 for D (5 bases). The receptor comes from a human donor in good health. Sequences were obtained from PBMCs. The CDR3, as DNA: TGTGCCAGCAGACCCTGGGGCCAGAGCAATCAGCCCCAGCATTTT. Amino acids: CASRPWGQSNQPQHF.